These T cell receptor beta chains were read from a single sample in a study of cytotoxic CD8 clonotypes in ibrutinib-treated CLL. Produced via immunoSEQ multiplex PCR; TCRdb's table is partial and in-frame only. Among roughly 150,000 clones, about 88% were seen once, and the ten largest hold approximately 2.9%. The specimen comprised PBMCs, sampled at disease progression, from a patient treated with ibrutinib. These receptors were obtained from a human donor with chronic lymphocytic leukemia. CDR3s include the opening cysteine and the closing phenylalanine or tryptophan. D genes are given only for firm matches. Expanded clones get a size class; other rows say once, few or many, or leave the size out.

clone size	V gene	D gene	J gene	CDR3 length	CDR3 DNA	CDR3 protein
.	TRBV5-1	.	TRBJ2-3	17	TGCGCCAGCAGCTTGGATTCGTCGGGAGATGGCACAGATACGCAGTATTTT	CASSLDSSGDGTDTQYF
.	TRBV27	TRBD1	TRBJ2-5	15	TGTGCCAGCAGTTTAAGTGAGACAGGGTTGGCGACCCAGTACTTC	CASSLSETGLATQYF
.	TRBV6-5	.	TRBJ1-4	14	TGTGCCAGCAGTTACTCGTTACCAGGAGGAAAACTGTTTTTT	CASSYSLPGGKLFF
few	TRBV5-1	TRBD2	TRBJ2-7	13	TGCGCCAGCAGCTTGACTAGCGGCTACGAGCAGTACTTC	CASSLTSGYEQYF
.	TRBV10-3	TRBD2	TRBJ2-7	15	TGTGCCATCAGCACTAGCGGGAGCAACTCCTACGAGCAGTACTTC	CAISTSGSNSYEQYF
.	TRBV5-6	.	TRBJ2-7	12	TGTGCCAGCAGCTTGTGGGTTGCTGAGCAGTACTTC	CASSLWVAEQYF
.	TRBV4-2	TRBD2	TRBJ2-7	15	TGTGCCAGCAGCCCCCGACTAGCGGGAGAGTTACAGCAGTACTTC	CASSPRLAGELQQYF
.	TRBV19	.	TRBJ1-2	17	TGTGCCAGTAGTATAGATAAAAGTCGTACGGGGGAAAATGGCTACACCTTC	CASSIDKSRTGENGYTF
.	TRBV7-8	.	TRBJ2-1	14	TGTGCCAGCAGCCTTACCAGGGACCGGGATGAGCAGTTCTTC	CASSLTRDRDEQFF
.	TRBV7-9	.	TRBJ1-3	16	TGTGCCAGCAGCTTAGGTTTCGCGGACTCTGGAAACACCATATATTTT	CASSLGFADSGNTIYF
.	TRBV10-1	.	TRBJ1-1	16	TGCGCCAGCTTCCAGAATAATAGGAGGGAGGACACTGAAGCTTTCTTT	CASFQNNRREDTEAFF
few	TRBV9	TRBD1	TRBJ1-1	14	TGTGCCAGCAGCCCAGGGGGCGGATGGACTGAAGCTTTCTTT	CASSPGGGWTEAFF
.	TRBV12-2	.	TRBJ2-3	15	TGTGCAAGTCGCGAACAGGGTCCTAGCACAGATACGCAGTATTTT	CASREQGPSTDTQYF
.	TRBV19	.	TRBJ1-4	13	TGTGCCAGTAGGAAGGAGGCAGGGACGAAACTGTTTTTT	CASRKEAGTKLFF
once	TRBV7-9	.	TRBJ2-7	15	TGTGCCAGCAGCTTAGCGGGAGGAACCCGAGGAGAGCAGTACTTC	CASSLAGGTRGEQYF
.	TRBV11-1	.	TRBJ1-1	13	TGTGCCAGCAGCTTGGGGTTCAACACTGAAGCTTTCTTT	CASSLGFNTEAFF
.	TRBV11-3	TRBD1	TRBJ1-1	13	TGTGCCAGCAGCTTAGAAGGGACAGGGGAAGCTTTCTTT	CASSLEGTGEAFF
.	TRBV15	TRBD1	TRBJ1-2	15	TGTGCCACCAGCAGAGGGGACAGACAGCTCCTAATGCTAACCTTC	CATSRGDRQLLMLTF
.	TRBV5-1	TRBD2	TRBJ2-7	16	TGCGCCAGCAGCCCTACGGGACTAGCGGGTTCATACGAGCAGTACTTC	CASSPTGLAGSYEQYF
.	TRBV7-9	.	TRBJ2-7	16	TGTGCCAGCAGCCACACGGGTCAGGGGCCAGTCTACGAGCAGTACTTC	CASSHTGQGPVYEQYF
.	TRBV18	TRBD1	TRBJ2-7	17	TGTGCCAGCTCACCCCGCCCGGACAGGGACCATATTTACGAGCAGTACTTC	CASSPRPDRDHIYEQYF